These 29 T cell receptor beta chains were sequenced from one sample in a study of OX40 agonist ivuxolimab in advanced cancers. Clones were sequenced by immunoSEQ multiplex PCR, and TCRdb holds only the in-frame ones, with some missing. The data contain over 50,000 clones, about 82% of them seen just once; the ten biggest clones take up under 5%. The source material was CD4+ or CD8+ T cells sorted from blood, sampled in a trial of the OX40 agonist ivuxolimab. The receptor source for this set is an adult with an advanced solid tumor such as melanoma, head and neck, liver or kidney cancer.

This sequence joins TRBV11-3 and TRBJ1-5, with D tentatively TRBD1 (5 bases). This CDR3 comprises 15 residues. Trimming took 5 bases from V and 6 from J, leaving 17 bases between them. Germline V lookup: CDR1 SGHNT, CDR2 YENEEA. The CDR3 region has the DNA TGTGCCAGCAGCCCGGGACCGGAATCGGGTCAGCCCCAGCATTTT. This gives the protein CASSPGPESGQPQHF.

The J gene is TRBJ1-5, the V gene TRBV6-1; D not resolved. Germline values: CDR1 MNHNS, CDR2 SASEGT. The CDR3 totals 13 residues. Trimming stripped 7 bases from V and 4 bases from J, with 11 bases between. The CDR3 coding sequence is TGTGCCAGCATATTAACAGCTAATCAGCCCCAGCATTTT. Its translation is CASILTANQPQHF.

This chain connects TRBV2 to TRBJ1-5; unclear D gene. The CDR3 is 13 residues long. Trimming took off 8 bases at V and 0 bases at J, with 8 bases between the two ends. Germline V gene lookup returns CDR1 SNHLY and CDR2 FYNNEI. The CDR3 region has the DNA TGTGCCAGCTCGGGCTATAGCAATCAGCCCCAGCATTTT. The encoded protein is CASSGYSNQPQHF.

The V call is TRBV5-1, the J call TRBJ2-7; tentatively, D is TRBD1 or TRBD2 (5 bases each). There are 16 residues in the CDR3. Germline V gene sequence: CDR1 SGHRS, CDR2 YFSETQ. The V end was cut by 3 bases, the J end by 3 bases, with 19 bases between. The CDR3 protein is CASSWGTLKDLYEQYF. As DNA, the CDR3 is TGCGCCAGCAGCTGGGGGACCCTAAAGGACCTCTACGAGCAGTACTTC.

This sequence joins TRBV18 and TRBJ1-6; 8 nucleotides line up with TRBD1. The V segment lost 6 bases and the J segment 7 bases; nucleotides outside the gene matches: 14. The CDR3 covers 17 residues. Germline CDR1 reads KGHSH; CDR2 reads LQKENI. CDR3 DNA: TGTGCCAGCTCCCAACCTAATACAGGGGGATCCAATTCACCCCTCCACTTT. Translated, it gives CASSQPNTGGSNSPLHF. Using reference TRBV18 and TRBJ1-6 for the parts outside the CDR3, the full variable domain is NAGVMQNPRHLVRRRGQEARLRCSPMKGHSHVYWYRQLPEEGLKFMVYLQKENIIDESGMPKERFSAEFPKEGPSILRIQQVVRGDSAAYFCASSQPNTGGSNSPLHFGNGTRLTVT.

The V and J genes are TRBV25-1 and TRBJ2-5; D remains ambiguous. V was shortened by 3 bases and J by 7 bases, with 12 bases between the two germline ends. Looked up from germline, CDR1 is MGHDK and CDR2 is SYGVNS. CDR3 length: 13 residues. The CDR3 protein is CASSETGPGTQYF. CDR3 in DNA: TGTGCCAGCAGTGAGACCGGACCGGGGACCCAGTACTTC.

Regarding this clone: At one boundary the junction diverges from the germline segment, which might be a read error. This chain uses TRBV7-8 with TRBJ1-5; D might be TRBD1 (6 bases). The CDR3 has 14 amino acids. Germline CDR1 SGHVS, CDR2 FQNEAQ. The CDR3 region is CASSYRVGNQPQHF. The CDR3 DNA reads TGTGCCAGCAGTTACAGGGTGGGCAACCAGCCCCAGCATTTT.

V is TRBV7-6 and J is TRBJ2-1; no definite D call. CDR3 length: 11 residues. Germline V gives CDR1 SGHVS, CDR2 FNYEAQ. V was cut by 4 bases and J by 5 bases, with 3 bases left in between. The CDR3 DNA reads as TGTGCCAGCAGCTACAACAATGAGCAGTTCTTC. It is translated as CASSYNNEQFF.

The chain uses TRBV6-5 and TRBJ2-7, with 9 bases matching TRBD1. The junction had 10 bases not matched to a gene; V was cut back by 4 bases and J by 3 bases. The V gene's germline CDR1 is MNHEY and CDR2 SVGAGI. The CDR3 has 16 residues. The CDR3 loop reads CASSLDRGSARYEQYF. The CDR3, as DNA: TGTGCCAGCAGTTTGGACAGGGGTTCGGCCCGCTACGAGCAGTACTTC.

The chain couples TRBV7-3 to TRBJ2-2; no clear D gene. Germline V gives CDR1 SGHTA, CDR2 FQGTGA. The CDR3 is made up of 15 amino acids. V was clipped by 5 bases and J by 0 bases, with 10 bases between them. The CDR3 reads CASSEAATNTGELFF. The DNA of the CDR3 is TGTGCCAGCAGCGAGGCCGCGACGAACACCGGGGAGCTGTTTTTT. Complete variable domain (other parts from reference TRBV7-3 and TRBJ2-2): GAGVSQTPSNKVTEKGKYVELRCDPISGHTALYWYRQSLGQGPEFLIYFQGTGAADDSGLPNDRFFAVRPEGSVSTLKIQRTERGDSAVYLCASSEAATNTGELFFGEGSRLTVL.

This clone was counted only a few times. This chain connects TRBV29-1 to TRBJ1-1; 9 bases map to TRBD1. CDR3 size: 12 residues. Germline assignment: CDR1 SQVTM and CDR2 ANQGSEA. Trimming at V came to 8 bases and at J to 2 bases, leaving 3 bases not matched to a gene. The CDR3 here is CSLGQGNTEAFF. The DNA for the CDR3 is TGCAGCCTGGGACAGGGAAACACTGAAGCTTTCTTT.

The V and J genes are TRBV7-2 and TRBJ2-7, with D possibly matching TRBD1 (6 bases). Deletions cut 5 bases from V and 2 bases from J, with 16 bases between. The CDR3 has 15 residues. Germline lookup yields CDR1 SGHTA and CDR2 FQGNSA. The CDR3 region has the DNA TGTGCCAGCAGCCTAACACAGGGAACTACCTACGAGCAGTACTTC. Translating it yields CASSLTQGTTYEQYF.

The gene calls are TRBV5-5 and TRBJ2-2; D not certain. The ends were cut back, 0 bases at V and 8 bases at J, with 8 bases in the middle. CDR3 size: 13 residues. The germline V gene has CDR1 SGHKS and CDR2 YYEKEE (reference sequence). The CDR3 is CASSLEDLGELFF. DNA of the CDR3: TGTGCCAGCAGCTTGGAGGATTTGGGGGAGCTGTTTTTT.

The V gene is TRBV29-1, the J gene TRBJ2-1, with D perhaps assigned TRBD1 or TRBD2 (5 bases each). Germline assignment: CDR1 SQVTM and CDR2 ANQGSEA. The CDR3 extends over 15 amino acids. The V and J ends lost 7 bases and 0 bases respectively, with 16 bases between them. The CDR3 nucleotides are TGCAGCGCCGTGATACCGGGACGCTCCTACAATGAGCAGTTCTTC. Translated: CSAVIPGRSYNEQFF.

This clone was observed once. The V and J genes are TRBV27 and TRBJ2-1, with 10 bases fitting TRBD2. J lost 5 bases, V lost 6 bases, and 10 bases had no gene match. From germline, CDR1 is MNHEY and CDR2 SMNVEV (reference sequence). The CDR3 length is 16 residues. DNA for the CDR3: TGTGCCAGCAGCCGTACTTCTAGCGGGGGTAACAATGAGCAGTTCTTC. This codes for CASSRTSSGGNNEQFF.

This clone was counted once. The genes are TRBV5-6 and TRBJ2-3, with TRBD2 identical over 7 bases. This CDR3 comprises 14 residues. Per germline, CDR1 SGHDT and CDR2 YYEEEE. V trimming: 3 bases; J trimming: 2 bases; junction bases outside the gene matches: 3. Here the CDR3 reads CASSWGGFTDTQYF. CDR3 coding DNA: TGTGCCAGCAGCTGGGGGGGTTTCACAGATACGCAGTATTTT.

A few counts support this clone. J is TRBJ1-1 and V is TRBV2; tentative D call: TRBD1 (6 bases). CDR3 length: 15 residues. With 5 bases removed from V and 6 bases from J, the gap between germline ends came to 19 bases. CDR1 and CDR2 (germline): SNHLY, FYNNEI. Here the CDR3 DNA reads TGTGCCAGCAGTTTAAGGGAGGGAAGGGGGTCTGAAGCTTTCTTT. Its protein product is CASSLREGRGSEAFF.

This CDR3 is CASSQDRGSFLSNTGELFF. The DNA of the CDR3 is TGCGCCAGCAGCCAAGATAGAGGCTCATTCTTATCGAACACCGGGGAGCTGTTTTTT. This sequence joins TRBV4-3 and TRBJ2-2; D ambiguous. The CDR3 contains 19 residues. V lost 0 bases, J lost 0 bases, and 17 bases lay in between. Germline V CDR1 and CDR2: LGHNA, YSLEER.

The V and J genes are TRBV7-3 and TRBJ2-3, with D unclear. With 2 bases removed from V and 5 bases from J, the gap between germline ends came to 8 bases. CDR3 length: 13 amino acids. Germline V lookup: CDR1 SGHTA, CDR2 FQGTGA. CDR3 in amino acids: CASSLPDGDTQYF. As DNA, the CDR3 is TGTGCCAGCAGCTTACCGGACGGAGATACGCAGTATTTT.

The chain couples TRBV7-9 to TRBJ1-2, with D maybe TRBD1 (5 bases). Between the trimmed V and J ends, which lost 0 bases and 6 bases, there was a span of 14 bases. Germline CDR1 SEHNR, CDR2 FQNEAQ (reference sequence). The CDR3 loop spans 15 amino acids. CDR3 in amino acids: CASSLAAGGNHGYTF. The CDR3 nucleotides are TGTGCCAGCAGCTTAGCTGCGGGGGGGAATCATGGCTACACCTTC. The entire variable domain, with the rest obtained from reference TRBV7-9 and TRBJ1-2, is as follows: DTGVSQNPRHKITKRGQNVTFRCDPISEHNRLYWYRQTLGQGPEFLTYFQNEAQLEKSRLLSDRFSAERPKGSFSTLEIQRTEQGDSAMYLCASSLAAGGNHGYTFGSGTRLTVV.

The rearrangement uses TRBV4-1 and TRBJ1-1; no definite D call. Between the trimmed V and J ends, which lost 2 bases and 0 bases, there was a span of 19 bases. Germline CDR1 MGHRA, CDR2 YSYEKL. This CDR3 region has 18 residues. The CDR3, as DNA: TGCGCCAGCAGCCAACCTCCCGGCACAGTAAACATGAACACTGAAGCTTTCTTT. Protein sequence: CASSQPPGTVNMNTEAFF.

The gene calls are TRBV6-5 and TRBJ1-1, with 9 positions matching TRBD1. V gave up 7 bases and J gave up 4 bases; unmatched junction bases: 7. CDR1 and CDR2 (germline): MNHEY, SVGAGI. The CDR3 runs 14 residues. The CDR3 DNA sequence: TGTGCCAGCAAAACGACAGGGGGTAGCACTGAAGCTTTCTTT. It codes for CASKTTGGSTEAFF.

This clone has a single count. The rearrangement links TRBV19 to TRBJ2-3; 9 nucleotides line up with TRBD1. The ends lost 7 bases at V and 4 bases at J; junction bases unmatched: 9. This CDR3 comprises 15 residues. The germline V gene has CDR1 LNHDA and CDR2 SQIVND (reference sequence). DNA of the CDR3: TGTGCCAGTACTACGGGACAGGGTGTGTCAGATACGCAGTATTTT. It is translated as CASTTGQGVSDTQYF.

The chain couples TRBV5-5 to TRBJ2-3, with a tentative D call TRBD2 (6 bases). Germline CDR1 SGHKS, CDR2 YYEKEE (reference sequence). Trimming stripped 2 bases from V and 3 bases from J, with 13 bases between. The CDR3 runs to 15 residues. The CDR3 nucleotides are TGTGCCAGCAGCTTTCTCGGGGGAGGTACAGATACGCAGTATTTT. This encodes CASSFLGGGTDTQYF. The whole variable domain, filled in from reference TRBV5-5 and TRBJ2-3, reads DAGVTQSPTHLIKTRGQQVTLRCSPISGHKSVSWYQQVLGQGPQFIFQYYEKEERGRGNFPDRFSARQFPNYSSELNVNALLLGDSALYLCASSFLGGGTDTQYFGPGTRLTVL.

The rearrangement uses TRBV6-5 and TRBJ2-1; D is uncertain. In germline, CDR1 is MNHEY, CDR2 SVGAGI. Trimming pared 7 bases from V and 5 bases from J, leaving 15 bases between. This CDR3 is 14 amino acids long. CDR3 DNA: TGTGCCAGCAAAACGGTCGGACCGCACAATGAGCAGTTCTTC. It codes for CASKTVGPHNEQFF.

The CDR3 DNA reads as TGTGCCAGCAGCTCCTGGGTCACCCGGAGGAACACTGAAGCTTTCTTT. The encoded protein is CASSSWVTRRNTEAFF. The chain employs TRBV5-8 and TRBJ1-1; D is undetermined. The CDR3 contains 16 residues. Germline loops: CDR1 SGHTS, CDR2 YDEGEE. Between the trimmed V and J ends, which lost 3 bases and 1 base, there was a span of 16 bases.

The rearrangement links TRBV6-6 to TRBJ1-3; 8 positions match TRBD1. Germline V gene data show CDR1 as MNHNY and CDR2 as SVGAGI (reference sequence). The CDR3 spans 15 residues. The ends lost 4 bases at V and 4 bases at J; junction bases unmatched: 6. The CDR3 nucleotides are TGTGCCAGCAGTTCCCTGACAGGGGAAGGAAACACCATATATTTT. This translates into CASSSLTGEGNTIYF.

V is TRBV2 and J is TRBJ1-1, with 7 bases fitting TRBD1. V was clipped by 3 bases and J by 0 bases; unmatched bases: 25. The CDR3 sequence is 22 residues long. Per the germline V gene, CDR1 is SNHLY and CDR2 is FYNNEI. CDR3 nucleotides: TGTGCCAGCAGTGACCCCAAACGGGGCGAAGGGACAGAGAACAATATGAACACTGAAGCTTTCTTT. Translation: CASSDPKRGEGTENNMNTEAFF.

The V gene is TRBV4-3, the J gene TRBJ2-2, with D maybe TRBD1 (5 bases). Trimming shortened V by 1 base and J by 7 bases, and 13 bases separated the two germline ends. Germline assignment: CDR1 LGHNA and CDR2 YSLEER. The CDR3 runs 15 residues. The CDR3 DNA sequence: TGCGCCAGCAGCCAAGCCCCCCAGGGCGTCGGGGAGCTGTTTTTT. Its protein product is CASSQAPQGVGELFF.